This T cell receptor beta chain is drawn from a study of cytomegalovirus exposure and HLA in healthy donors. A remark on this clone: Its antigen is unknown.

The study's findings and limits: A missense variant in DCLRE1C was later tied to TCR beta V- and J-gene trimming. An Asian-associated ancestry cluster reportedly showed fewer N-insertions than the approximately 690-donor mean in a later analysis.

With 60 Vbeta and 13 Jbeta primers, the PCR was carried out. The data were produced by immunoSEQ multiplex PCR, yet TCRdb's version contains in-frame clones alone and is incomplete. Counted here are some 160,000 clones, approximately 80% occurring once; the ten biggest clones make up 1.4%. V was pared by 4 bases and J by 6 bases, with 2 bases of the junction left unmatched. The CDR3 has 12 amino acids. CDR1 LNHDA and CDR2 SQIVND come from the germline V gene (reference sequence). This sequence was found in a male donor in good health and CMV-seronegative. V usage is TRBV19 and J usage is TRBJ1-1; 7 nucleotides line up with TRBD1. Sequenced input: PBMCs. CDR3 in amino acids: CASSKQGSEAFF. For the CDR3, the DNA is TGTGCCAGTAGTAAACAGGGGTCTGAAGCTTTCTTT.